Listed below are T cell receptor beta chains from one sample, sequenced in a study of post-analysis software for immune sequencing data. TCRdb re-called the PCR reads with MiXCR, one entry per CDR3 protein. The table includes 820,000 or so distinct CDR3 sequences, approximately 53% detected once. The sequencing input was blood. Source of these receptors: a girl under 18 with multiple sclerosis. The CDR3 runs from the conserved cysteine through the conserved F or W. The D gene is left open where the match is weak. Some rows have no size entry. The others give once, few or many, or a class for an expanded clone.

CDR3	DNA	D	V	J	size
CASSLNSLMNTEAFF	TGTGCCAGCAGCTTAAATTCACTCATGAACACTGAAGCTTTCTTT	.	TRBV7-8	TRBJ1-1	few
CASSQAPDSPSYEQYF	TGTGCCAGCAGCCAAGCCCCGGACAGCCCCTCCTACGAGCAGTACTTC	.	TRBV3-1	TRBJ2-7	few
CASSHSGRQETQYF	TGTGCCAGCAGCCACTCGGGTCGCCAAGAGACCCAGTACTTC	.	TRBV7-8	TRBJ2-5	.
CSATGTSQSYEQYF	TGCAGCGCAACCGGGACCTCCCAATCCTACGAGCAGTACTTC	.	TRBV29-1	TRBJ2-7	few
CASSSTTGTSGKGQYF	TGCGCCAGCAGCTCCACGACCGGGACTAGCGGGAAGGGGCAGTACTTC	TRBD2	TRBV5-1	TRBJ2-7	.
CASSTLALRGGAYEQYF	TGTGCCAGCAGTACTCTAGCGTTGAGGGGAGGGGCCTACGAGCAGTACTTC	TRBD2	TRBV12-3/TRBV12-4	TRBJ2-7	few
CSVVGNDYEQYF	TGCAGCGTTGTAGGGAACGACTACGAGCAGTACTTC	.	TRBV29-1	TRBJ2-7	.
CASSVRASGNNEQFF	TGTGCCAGCAGCGTCCGAGCTTCGGGGAACAATGAGCAGTTCTTC	.	TRBV9	TRBJ2-1	.
CASSDSRDRDESSYNEQFF	TGTGCCAGCAGTGACTCCCGGGACAGGGATGAGAGCTCCTACAATGAGCAGTTCTTC	TRBD1	TRBV12-3/TRBV12-4	TRBJ2-1	.
CSGEDRENGYTF	TGCAGCGGGGAAGACAGGGAAAACGGCTACACCTTC	TRBD1	TRBV29-1	TRBJ1-2	.
CSATLGGLEETQYF	TGCAGTGCAACCCTTGGGGGGTTAGAAGAGACCCAGTACTTC	.	TRBV20-1	TRBJ2-5	.
CASSFRGSHSYEQYF	TGTGCCAGCAGTTTCCGGGGGTCCCATTCCTACGAGCAGTACTTC	.	TRBV12-3/TRBV12-4	TRBJ2-7	.
CASGTDSRNEQYF	TGTGCTAGTGGTACGGACAGCCGGAATGAGCAGTACTTC	.	TRBV12-5	TRBJ2-5	once
CSAGGFYNEQFF	TGCAGTGCGGGAGGGTTCTACAATGAGCAGTTCTTC	TRBD2	TRBV20-1	TRBJ2-1	once
CSARIWLAGSEQYF	TGCAGTGCTAGGATTTGGCTAGCGGGATCCGAGCAGTACTTC	TRBD2	TRBV20-1	TRBJ2-7	few
CASSYSLRGISSYEQYF	TGTGCCAGCAGTTACTCCCTCAGGGGCATATCTTCCTACGAGCAGTACTTC	.	TRBV6-5	TRBJ2-7	.